This T cell receptor (beta chain) appears in the sequencing data of a study of response to subunit inactivated influenza vaccine. Study-level points and caveats: T cells newly recruited by each seasonal influenza vaccination are few, the authors suggested.

As for this clonotype: Its target is not known.

MiXCR, applied by TCRdb to the RT-PCR reads, yields one record per CDR3 protein. The data show a few hundred thousand distinct CDR3 sequences, around a fifth seen once. Trimming removed 4 bases from V and 4 bases from J, with 27 bases in between. Germline V gives CDR1 DFQATT, CDR2 SNEGSKA (reference sequence). This CDR3 comprises 18 residues. Sequences were derived from PBMCs from blood, sampled about 20 months after vaccination. The TCR originated in a man aged 45-69 years who received an inactivated influenza vaccine. J is TRBJ2-3 and V is TRBV20-1; D is uncertain. CDR3 bases: TGCAGTGCTAAACAAGGAGCTGGTGGCGGAGCATTCTCAGATACGCAGTATTTT. This sequence encodes CSAKQGAGGGAFSDTQYF.